This entry is about one TCR beta chain. The data were obtained in a study of T cell changes during pregnancy in multiple sclerosis. Sequencing was performed with immunoSEQ multiplex PCR; in TCRdb, only in-frame clones are kept and a portion is missing. Of approximately 50,000 clones in the sample, about 90% are singletons; the top ten hold approximately 10%. The starting material was CD8+ T cells from peripheral blood mononuclear cells, obtained after pregnancy. The receptor comes from a female donor with multiple sclerosis, enrolled in a pregnancy study.

CDR3 protein: CASSEYQRGVTEAFF. CDR3 DNA: TGTGCCAGCAGTGAATACCAACGGGGTGTCACTGAAGCTTTCTTT. The rearrangement uses TRBV25-1 and TRBJ1-1; D is uncertain. V lost 0 bases and J 4 bases, leaving 12 bases between the germline ends. Germline assignment: CDR1 MGHDK and CDR2 SYGVNS. The CDR3 contains 15 residues.